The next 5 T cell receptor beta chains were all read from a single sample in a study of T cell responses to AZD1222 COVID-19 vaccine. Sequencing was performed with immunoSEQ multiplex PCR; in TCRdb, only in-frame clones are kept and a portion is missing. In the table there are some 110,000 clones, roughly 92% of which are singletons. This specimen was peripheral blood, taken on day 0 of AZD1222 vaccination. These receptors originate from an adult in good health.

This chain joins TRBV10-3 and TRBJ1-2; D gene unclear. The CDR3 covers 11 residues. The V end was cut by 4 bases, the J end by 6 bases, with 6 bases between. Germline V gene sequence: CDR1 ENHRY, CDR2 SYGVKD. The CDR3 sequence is CAISGRDGYTF. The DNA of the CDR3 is TGTGCCATCAGTGGAAGGGATGGCTACACCTTC.

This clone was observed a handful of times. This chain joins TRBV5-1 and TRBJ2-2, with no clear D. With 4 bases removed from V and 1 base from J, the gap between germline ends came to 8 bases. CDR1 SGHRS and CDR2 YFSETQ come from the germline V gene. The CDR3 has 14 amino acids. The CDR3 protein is CASSPILNTGELFF. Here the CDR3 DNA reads TGCGCCAGCAGCCCCATATTGAACACCGGGGAGCTGTTTTTT.

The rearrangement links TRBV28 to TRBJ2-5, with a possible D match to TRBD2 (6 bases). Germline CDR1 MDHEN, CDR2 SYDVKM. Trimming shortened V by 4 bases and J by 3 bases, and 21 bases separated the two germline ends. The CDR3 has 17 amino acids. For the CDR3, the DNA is TGTGCCAGCAGTTCACTCCCCCAGGGAGGAATGAAAGAGACCCAGTACTTC. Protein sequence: CASSSLPQGGMKETQYF.

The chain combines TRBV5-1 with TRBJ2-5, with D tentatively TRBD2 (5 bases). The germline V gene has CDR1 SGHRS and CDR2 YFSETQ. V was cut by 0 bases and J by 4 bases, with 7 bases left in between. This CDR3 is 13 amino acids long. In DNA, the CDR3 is TGCGCCAGCAGCTTGGAACTAGTAGAGACCCAGTACTTC. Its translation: CASSLELVETQYF.

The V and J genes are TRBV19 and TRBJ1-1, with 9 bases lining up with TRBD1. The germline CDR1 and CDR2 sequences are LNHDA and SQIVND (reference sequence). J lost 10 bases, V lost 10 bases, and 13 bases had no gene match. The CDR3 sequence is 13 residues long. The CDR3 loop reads CATETGGPGRAFF. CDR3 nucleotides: TGTGCCACCGAGACAGGGGGACCGGGGCGAGCTTTCTTT. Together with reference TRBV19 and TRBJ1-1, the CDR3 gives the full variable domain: DGGITQSPKYLFRKEGQNVTLSCEQNLNHDAMYWYRQDPGQGLRLIYYSQIVNDFQKGDIAEGYSVSREKKESFPLTVTSAQKNPTAFYLCATETGGPGRAFFGQGTRLTVV.